This T cell receptor beta chain was recorded in a study of T cells in Graves' hyperthyroidism and ophthalmopathy. General study findings and limits: Stable hyperthyroidism and ophthalmopathy were separated using 13 V-J signatures. Most expanded thyroid clonotypes above 0.001 recurred in blood.

The CDR3 runs to 11 residues. J gave up 9 bases and V 3 bases, and 0 bases lay outside the gene matches. The V gene's germline CDR1 is SGHVS and CDR2 FNYEAQ. Authors of the study amplified TCR beta CDR3 regions from RNA transcripts. Carried out on the TCR CDR3, a first-round RT-PCR used the HTBI primer set. One entry per CDR3 protein results from TCRdb running MiXCR on the multiplex PCR reads. The sample carries fewer than 110,000 distinct CDR3 sequences, roughly 47% recorded once. As to this clonotype: What it binds is not known.

Sequences were obtained from blood. The receptor comes from a man aged 40-49 years with Graves' hyperthyroidism. The chain combines TRBV7-6 with TRBJ2-3, with 7 positions matching TRBD2. CDR3 protein: CASSLGGTQYF. CDR3 in DNA: TGTGCCAGCAGCTTGGGAGGGACGCAGTATTTT.